This T cell receptor (beta chain) originates from a study of blood T cell repertoires in COVID-19. This CDR3 region has 14 residues. Germline V CDR1 and CDR2: GTSNPN, SVGIG (reference sequence). J lost 1 base, V lost 3 bases, and 4 bases had no gene match. Sequencing used immunoSEQ multiplex PCR; TCRdb keeps in-frame clones, though not all of them. Of more than 250,000 clones detected, approximately 88% appear once; the ten largest clones hold about 1.2%. The chain carries TRBV30 and TRBJ1-1; 8 bases map to TRBD1. Input material: PBMCs or T cells enriched from blood (not recorded which). The clonotype comes from a woman in her forties with acute COVID-19. The CDR3 coding sequence is TGTGCCTGGAGCCGCGGGACAGGGAACACTGAAGCTTTCTTT. This encodes CAWSRGTGNTEAFF.